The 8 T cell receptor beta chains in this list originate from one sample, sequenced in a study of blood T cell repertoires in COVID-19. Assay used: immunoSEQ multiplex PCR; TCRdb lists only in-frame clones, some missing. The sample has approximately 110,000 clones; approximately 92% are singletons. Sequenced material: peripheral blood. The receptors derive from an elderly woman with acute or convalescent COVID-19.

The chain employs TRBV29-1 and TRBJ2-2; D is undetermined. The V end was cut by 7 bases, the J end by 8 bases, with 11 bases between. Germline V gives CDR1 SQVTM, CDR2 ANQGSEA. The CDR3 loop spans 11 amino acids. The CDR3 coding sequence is TGCAGCGGAGAACTTTGGGGGGAGCTGTTTTTT. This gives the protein CSGELWGELFF.

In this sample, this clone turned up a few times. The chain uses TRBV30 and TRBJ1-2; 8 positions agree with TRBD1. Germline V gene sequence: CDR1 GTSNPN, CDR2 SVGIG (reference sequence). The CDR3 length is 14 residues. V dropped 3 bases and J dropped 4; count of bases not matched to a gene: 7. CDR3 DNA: TGTGCCTGGAGGAGGACAGGGTTGGTCTATGGCTACACCTTC. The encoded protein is CAWRRTGLVYGYTF.

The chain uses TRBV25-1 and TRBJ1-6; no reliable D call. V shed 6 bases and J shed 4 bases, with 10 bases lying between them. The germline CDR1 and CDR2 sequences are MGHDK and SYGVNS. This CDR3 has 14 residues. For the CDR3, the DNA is TGTGCCAGCAGAGATGACACGTATAATTCACCCCTCCACTTT. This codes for CASRDDTYNSPLHF.

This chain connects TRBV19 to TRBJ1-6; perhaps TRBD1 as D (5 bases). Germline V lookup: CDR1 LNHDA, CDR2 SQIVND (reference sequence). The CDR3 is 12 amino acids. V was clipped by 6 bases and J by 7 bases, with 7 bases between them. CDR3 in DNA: TGTGCCAGTAGGGGGGGGAATTCACCCCTCCACTTT. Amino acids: CASRGGNSPLHF.

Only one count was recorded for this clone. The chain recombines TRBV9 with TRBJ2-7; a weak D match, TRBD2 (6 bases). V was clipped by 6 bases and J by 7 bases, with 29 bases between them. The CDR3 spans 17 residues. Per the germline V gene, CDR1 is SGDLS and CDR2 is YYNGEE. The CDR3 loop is CASTVKLGGAVVEEQYF. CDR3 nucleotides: TGTGCCAGCACCGTTAAACTAGGCGGGGCGGTTGTAGAGGAGCAGTACTTC.

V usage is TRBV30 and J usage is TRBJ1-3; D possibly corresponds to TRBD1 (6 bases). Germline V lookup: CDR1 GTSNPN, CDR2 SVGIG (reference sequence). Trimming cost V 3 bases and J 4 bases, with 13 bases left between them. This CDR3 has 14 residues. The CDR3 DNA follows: TGTGCCTGGAGGTGGGGGGGCGCCGGAAACACCATATATTTT. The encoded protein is CAWRWGGAGNTIYF. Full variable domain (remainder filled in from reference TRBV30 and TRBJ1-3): SQTIHQWPATLVQPVGSPLSLECTVEGTSNPNLYWYRQAAGRGLQLLFYSVGIGQISSEVPQNLSASRPQDRQFILSSKKLLLSDSGFYLCAWRWGGAGNTIYFGEGSWLTVV.

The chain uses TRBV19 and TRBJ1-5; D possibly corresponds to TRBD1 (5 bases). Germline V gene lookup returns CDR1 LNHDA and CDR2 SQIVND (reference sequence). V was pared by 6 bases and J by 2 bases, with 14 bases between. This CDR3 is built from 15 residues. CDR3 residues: CASSNSGGGNQPQHF. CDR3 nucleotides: TGTGCCAGTAGCAACAGCGGGGGGGGCAATCAGCCCCAGCATTTT.

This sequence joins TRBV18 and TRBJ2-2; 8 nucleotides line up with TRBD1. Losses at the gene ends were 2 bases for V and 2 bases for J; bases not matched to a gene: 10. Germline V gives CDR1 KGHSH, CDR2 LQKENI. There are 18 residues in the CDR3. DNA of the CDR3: TGTGCCAGCTCACCAAACGCGTTGGGACAGGTTAACACCGGGGAGCTGTTTTTT. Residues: CASSPNALGQVNTGELFF.